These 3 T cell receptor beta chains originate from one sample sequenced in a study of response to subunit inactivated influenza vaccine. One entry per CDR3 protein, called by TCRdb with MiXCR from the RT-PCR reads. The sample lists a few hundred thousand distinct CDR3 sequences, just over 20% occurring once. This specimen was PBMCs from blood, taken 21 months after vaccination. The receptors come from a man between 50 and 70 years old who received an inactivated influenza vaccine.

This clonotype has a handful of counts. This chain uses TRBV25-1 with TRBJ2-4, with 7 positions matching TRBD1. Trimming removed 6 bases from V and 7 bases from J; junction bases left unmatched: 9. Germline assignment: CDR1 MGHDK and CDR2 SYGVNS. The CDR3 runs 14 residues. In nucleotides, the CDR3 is TGTGCCAGCAGAGAGACAGGGTGGGCGAACATTCAGTACTTC. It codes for CASRETGWANIQYF.

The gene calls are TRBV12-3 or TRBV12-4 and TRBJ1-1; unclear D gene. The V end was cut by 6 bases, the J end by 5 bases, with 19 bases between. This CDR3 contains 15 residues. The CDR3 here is CASREAGLLATEAFF. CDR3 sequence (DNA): TGTGCCAGCAGAGAGGCAGGACTGTTAGCGACTGAAGCTTTCTTT.

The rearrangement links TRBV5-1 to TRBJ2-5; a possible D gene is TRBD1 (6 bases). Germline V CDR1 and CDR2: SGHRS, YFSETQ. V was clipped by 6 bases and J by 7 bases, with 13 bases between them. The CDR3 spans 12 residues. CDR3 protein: CASNPDRSTQYF. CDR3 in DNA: TGCGCCAGCAACCCAGACAGGTCGACCCAGTACTTC.